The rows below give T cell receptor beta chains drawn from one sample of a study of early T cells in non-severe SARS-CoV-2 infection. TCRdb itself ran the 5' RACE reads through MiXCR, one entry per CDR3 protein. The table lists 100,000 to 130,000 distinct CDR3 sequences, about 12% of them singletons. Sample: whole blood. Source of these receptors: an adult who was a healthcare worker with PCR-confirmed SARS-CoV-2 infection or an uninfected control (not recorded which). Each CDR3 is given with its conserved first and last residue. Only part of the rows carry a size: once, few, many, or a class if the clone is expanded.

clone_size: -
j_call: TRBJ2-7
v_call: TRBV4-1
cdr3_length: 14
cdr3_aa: CASARTTEVYEQYF

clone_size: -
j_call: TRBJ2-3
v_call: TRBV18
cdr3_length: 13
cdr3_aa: CASSPGEPGAQYF

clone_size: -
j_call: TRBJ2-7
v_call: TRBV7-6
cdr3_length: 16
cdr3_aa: CASSEIPGELYHEQYF

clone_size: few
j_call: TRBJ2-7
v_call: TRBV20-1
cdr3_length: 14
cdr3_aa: CSARDSGGIYEQYF

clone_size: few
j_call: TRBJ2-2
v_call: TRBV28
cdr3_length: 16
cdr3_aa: CASSWLLGGIAGELFF

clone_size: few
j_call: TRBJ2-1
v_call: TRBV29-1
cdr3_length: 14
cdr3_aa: CSVGAGVFGNEQFF

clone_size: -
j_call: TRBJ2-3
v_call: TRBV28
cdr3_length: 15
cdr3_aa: CASSPGDLRADTQYF

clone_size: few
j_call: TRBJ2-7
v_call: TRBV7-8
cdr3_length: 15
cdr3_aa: CASSWSPAGSYEQYF

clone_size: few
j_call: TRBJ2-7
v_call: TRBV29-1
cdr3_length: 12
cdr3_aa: CSVIGTPYEQYF

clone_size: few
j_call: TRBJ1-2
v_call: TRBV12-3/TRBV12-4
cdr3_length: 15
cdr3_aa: CASSLTSTGDYGYTF

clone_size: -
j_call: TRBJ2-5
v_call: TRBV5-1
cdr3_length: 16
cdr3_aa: CASSPGTSVSQETQYF

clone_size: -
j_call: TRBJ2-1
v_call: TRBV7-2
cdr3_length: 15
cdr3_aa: CASSLARGGYNEQFF

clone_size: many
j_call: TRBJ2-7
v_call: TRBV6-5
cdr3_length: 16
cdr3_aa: CASSYKSQRVSYEQYF

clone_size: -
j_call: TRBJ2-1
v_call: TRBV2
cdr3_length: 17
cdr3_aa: CASSRAAAGGIYNEQFF

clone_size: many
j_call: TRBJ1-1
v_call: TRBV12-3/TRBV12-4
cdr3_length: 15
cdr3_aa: CASSHGQLRNTEAFF

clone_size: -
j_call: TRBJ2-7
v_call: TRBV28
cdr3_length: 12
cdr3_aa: CASSPRTYEQYF

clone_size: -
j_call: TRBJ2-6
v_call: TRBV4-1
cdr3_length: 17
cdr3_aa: CASSQVAGGAGANVLTF

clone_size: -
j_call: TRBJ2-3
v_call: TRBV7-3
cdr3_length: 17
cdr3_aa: CVSSLTGGGLSTDTQYF

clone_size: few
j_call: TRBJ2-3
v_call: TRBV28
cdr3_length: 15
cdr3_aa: CASRRGGTGADTQYF